This paragraph covers one T cell receptor beta chain sequence. The source of the sample is a study of blood T cell repertoires in COVID-19. In the original analysis: Cell counts per sample came from amplifying reference gene primers. Profiling relied on immunoSEQ multiplex PCR, and the TCRdb table lists in-frame clones only, not all of them. The V and J calls and the clone size are those of that table, but D and trimming were determined from the DNA. The sample consists of about 250,000 clones, roughly 80% of them appearing once. Participant ages covered roughly 18 to 90 years across around 25 US areas. The sample consisted of PBMCs or T cells enriched from blood (not recorded which). The TCR was taken from a man aged 35-49 years who had been exposed to COVID-19.

The CDR3 loop is CASSLEANRGRIRGYTF. DNA of the CDR3: TGTGCCAGCAGCTTGGAAGCAAACAGGGGGCGGATAAGGGGCTACACCTTC. V gene TRBV5-4 combines with J gene TRBJ1-2, with 9 bases matching TRBD1. V lost 0 bases to trimming and J lost 8 bases; unmatched junction nucleotides: 14. The length of the CDR3 is 17 residues. Germline V gene lookup returns CDR1 SGHNT and CDR2 YYREEE (reference sequence).